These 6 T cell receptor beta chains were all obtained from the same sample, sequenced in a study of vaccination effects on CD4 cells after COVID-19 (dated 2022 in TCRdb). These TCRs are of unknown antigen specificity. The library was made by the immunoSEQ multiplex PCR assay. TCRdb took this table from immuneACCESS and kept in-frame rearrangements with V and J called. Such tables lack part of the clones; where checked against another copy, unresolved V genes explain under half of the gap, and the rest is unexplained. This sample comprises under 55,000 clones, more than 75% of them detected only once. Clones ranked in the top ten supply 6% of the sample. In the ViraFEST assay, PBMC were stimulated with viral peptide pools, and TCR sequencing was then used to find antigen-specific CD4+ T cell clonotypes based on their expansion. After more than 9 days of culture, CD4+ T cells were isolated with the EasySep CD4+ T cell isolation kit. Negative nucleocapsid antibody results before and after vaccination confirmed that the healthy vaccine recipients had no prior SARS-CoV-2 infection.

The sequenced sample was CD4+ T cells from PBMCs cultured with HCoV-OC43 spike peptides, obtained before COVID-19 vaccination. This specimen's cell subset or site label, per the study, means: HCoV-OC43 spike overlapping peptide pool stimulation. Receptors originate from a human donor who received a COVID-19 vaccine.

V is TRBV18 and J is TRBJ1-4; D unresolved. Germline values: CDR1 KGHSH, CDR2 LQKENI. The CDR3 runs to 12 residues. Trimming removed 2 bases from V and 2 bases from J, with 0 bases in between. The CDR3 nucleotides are TGTGCCAGCTCACCAACTAATGAAAAACTGTTTTTT. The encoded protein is CASSPTNEKLFF.

CDR3 sequence reads: CASSMRVGSTDTQYF. In DNA form, the CDR3 reads TGTGCCAGTAGTATGAGGGTCGGTAGCACAGATACGCAGTATTTT. J is TRBJ2-3 and V is TRBV19; possibly TRBD2 for D (5 bases). V lost 3 bases and J 0 bases, leaving 10 bases between the germline ends. The CDR3 totals 15 residues. The germline V gene encodes CDR1 LNHDA and CDR2 SQIVND (reference sequence).

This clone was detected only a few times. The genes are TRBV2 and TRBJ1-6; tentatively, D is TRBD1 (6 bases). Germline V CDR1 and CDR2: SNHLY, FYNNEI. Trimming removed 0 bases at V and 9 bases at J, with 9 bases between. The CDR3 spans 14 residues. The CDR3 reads CASSEARGASPLHF. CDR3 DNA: TGTGCCAGCAGTGAAGCGCGGGGGGCTTCACCCCTCCACTTT.

CDR3 in DNA: TGCGCCAGCAGCCGGGACAGGCCGGCTAGCACAGATACGCAGTATTTT. Its translation is CASSRDRPASTDTQYF. The chain has TRBV5-1 and TRBJ2-3, with 8 bases aligning to TRBD1. The CDR3 has 16 residues. V dropped 4 bases and J dropped 0; count of bases not matched to a gene: 7. Germline CDR1 reads SGHRS; CDR2 reads YFSETQ.

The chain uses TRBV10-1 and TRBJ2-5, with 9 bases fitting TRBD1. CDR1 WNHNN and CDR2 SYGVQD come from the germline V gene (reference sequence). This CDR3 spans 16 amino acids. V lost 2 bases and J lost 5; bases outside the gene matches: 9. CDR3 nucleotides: TGCGCCAGCAGTGAGAGTAATAGACAGGGGGTTGAGACCCAGTACTTC. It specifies CASSESNRQGVETQYF.

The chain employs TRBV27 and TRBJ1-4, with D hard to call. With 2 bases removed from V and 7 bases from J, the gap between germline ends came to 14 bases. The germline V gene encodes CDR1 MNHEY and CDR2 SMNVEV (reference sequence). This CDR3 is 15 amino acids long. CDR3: CASSLTPALGEKLFF. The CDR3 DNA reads TGTGCCAGCAGTTTAACCCCGGCTCTCGGTGAAAAACTGTTTTTT.